The source of this TCR beta chain is a study of Ad26.COV2.S vaccination and SARS-CoV-2 variants. Study-wide context: Intramuscularly, Ad26.COV2.S was given either once or twice, 56 days apart. Study-wide points: There was reportedly substantial breadth in spike-specific CD8+ and CD4+ T cell responses after vaccination. Measurements of TCR breadth and depth may have given underestimates of the total T cell responses.

With regard to this clone: Its target is unknown.

Produced via immunoSEQ multiplex PCR; TCRdb's table is partial and in-frame only. Here the sample spans about 480,000 clones, approximately 88% being singletons. Documented treatment: around 19 received Ad26.COV2.S at low or high dose, single or two shots; 5 received placebo; per-sample allocation not given. Sampling happened 63 days after the first vaccine or placebo injection. The CDR3 has 14 residues. The germline CDR1 and CDR2 sequences are MNHEY and SVGAGI. The V gene lost 2 bases and the J gene lost 7 bases, with 11 bases spanning the gap. The TCR comes from a person aged 18-60 years who received the Ad26.COV2.S COVID-19 vaccine or a placebo. This chain joins TRBV6-5 and TRBJ1-4; no definite D call. Source: peripheral blood, taken in a trial of Ad26.COV2.S vaccine versus placebo. The CDR3 spells CASSYRGFGEKLFF. In DNA form, the CDR3 reads TGTGCCAGCAGTTACCGGGGTTTTGGTGAAAAACTGTTTTTT.